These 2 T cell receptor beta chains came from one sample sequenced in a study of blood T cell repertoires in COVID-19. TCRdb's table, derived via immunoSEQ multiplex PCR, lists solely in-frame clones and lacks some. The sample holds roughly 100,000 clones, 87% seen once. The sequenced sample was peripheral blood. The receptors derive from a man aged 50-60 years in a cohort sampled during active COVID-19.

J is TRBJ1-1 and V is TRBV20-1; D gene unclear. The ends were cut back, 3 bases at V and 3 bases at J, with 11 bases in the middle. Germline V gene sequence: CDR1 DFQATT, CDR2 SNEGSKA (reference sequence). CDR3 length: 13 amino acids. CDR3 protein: CSASKEIHTEAFF. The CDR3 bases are TGCAGTGCTAGTAAGGAGATCCACACTGAAGCTTTCTTT.

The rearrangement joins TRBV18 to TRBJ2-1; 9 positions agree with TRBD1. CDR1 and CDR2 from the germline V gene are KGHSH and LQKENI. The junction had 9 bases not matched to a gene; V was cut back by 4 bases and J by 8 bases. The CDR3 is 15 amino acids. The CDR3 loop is CASSLQGAAGDEQFF. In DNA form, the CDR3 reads TGTGCCAGCTCACTACAGGGGGCAGCCGGTGATGAGCAGTTCTTC.